This T cell receptor (beta chain) appears in the sequencing data of a study of blood T cell repertoires in COVID-19. TCRdb's table, derived via immunoSEQ multiplex PCR, lists solely in-frame clones and lacks some. The sample contains about 120,000 clones, about 85% of which appear only once. The CDR3 has 16 residues. The germline V gene encodes CDR1 SGHRS and CDR2 YFSETQ. The V end was cut by 1 base, the J end by 4 bases, with 14 bases between. The clonotype was recovered from an elderly man with active or convalescent COVID-19. Sequenced input: peripheral blood. The rearrangement uses TRBV5-1 and TRBJ1-4; perhaps TRBD1 as D (6 bases). The CDR3 spells CASSLSGPGDNEKLFF. The CDR3 nucleotides are TGCGCCAGCAGCTTGTCGGGGCCAGGGGATAATGAAAAACTGTTTTTT.